The rows below give T cell receptor beta chains drawn from one sample of a study of T cell responses to AZD1222 COVID-19 vaccine. Produced via immunoSEQ multiplex PCR; TCRdb's table is partial and in-frame only. Found here are roughly 200,000 clones, over 80% of them singletons; the top ten hold around 0.96%. Sequences were derived from peripheral blood, sampled 28 days after the second dose of the MenACWY control vaccine. These receptors all stem from an adult who received the MenACWY meningococcal vaccine as a control. CDR3s include the opening cysteine and the closing phenylalanine or tryptophan. The order of the fields is V gene, J gene, D gene, clone size, CDR3 protein, CDR3 DNA. D genes are given only for firm matches. Some rows mark clone size as missing; the rest say once, few, many or name a class of expanded clone.

>TRBV28|TRBJ1-2|-|-
CASSFNSPRNYGYTF
TGTGCCAGCAGTTTTAACTCCCCCAGGAACTATGGCTACACCTTC
>TRBV6-4|TRBJ1-1|-|-
CASNPQGMDTEAFF
TGTGCCAGTAATCCACAGGGCATGGACACTGAAGCTTTCTTT
>TRBV4-1|TRBJ1-1|-|-
CASGPGLNTEAFF
TGCGCCAGCGGGCCAGGTTTGAACACTGAAGCTTTCTTT
>TRBV11-2|TRBJ2-7|-|-
CASSLFGVARREQYF
TGTGCCAGCAGCTTATTTGGGGTTGCCCGCCGCGAGCAGTACTTC
>TRBV28|TRBJ1-1|-|-
CASHPTRVFSTEAFF
TGTGCCAGCCACCCCACGCGTGTTTTTAGCACTGAAGCTTTCTTT
>TRBV30|TRBJ1-4|-|-
CAWSVQAPFDEKLFF
TGTGCCTGGAGTGTACAAGCCCCCTTTGATGAAAAACTGTTTTTT
>TRBV9|TRBJ1-3|-|-
CASSVGGGVHSGNTIYF
TGTGCCAGCAGCGTAGGAGGTGGGGTTCACTCTGGAAACACCATATATTTT
>TRBV4-3|TRBJ1-2|TRBD1|-
CASSTQTGDYGYTF
TGCGCCAGCAGCACCCAAACAGGGGACTATGGCTACACCTTC
>TRBV7-2|TRBJ2-3|-|once
CASSLGFPRQGSDTQYF
TGTGCCAGCAGCTTAGGCTTTCCGCGGCAGGGCTCAGATACGCAGTATTTT
>TRBV6-5|TRBJ2-3|-|-
CASRRLASTDTQYF
TGTGCCAGCAGGCGGCTAGCGAGCACAGATACGCAGTATTTT
>TRBV18|TRBJ1-2|-|-
CASSPRQVRYGYTF
TGTGCCAGCTCACCACGACAGGTGAGGTATGGCTACACCTTC
>TRBV6-4|TRBJ1-5|-|once
CASSDRDRNNNQPQHF
TGTGCCAGCAGTGACCGCGACAGGAACAACAATCAGCCCCAGCATTTT
>TRBV5-4|TRBJ2-1|TRBD2|-
CASSLRGGAAYNEQFF
TGTGCCAGCAGCTTACGCGGGGGGGCCGCCTACAATGAGCAGTTCTTC
>TRBV6-6|TRBJ1-1|TRBD1|-
CASSLGRTGGAGTEAFF
TGTGCCAGCAGTCTGGGGCGGACAGGGGGCGCGGGCACTGAAGCTTTCTTT
>TRBV5-1|TRBJ2-1|TRBD1|-
CASSLGQGYNEQFF
TGCGCCAGCAGCTTGGGACAGGGATACAATGAGCAGTTCTTC
>TRBV7-2|TRBJ2-1|TRBD2|-
CASSSMRGYHNEQFF
TGTGCCAGCAGCTCGATGCGGGGGTACCACAATGAGCAGTTCTTC
>TRBV6-5|TRBJ1-1|-|-
CASSSQDGTEAFF
TGTGCCAGCAGTTCCCAGGACGGCACTGAAGCTTTCTTT
>TRBV4-1|TRBJ2-1|TRBD1|-
CASSQGQGSNEQFF
TGCGCCAGCAGCCAAGGACAGGGATCCAATGAGCAGTTCTTC
>TRBV9|TRBJ1-6|TRBD1|-
CASSVAGTGGSGSPLHF
TGTGCCAGCAGCGTAGCTGGGACAGGGGGTTCGGGTTCACCCCTCCACTTT
>TRBV4-1|TRBJ1-1|TRBD1|-
CASSQDYRGTEAFF
TGCGCCAGCAGCCAAGATTACAGGGGCACTGAAGCTTTCTTT
>TRBV30|TRBJ1-2|-|-
CAWRDEVNYGYTF
TGTGCCTGGAGGGACGAGGTTAACTATGGCTACACCTTC
>TRBV7-9|TRBJ1-4|-|-
CASSPGLNEKLFF
TGTGCCAGCAGCCCCGGACTTAATGAAAAACTGTTTTTT
>TRBV9|TRBJ1-6|-|few
CASSVGGDNSPLHF
TGTGCCAGCAGCGTAGGGGGGGATAATTCACCCCTCCACTTT
>TRBV11-2|TRBJ1-1|TRBD1|few
CASSLGRDRPHTEAFF
TGTGCCAGCAGCTTAGGCCGGGACAGACCACACACTGAAGCTTTCTTT
>TRBV11-2|TRBJ1-3|-|-
CASSLQGGGSSGNTIYF
TGTGCCAGCAGCCTCCAAGGTGGCGGGAGCTCTGGAAACACCATATATTTT
>TRBV6-5|TRBJ1-5|-|-
CASRMTDYNQPQHF
TGTGCCAGCAGAATGACAGACTACAATCAGCCCCAGCATTTT
>TRBV30|TRBJ2-3|TRBD2|-
CAWSGLAGGGTDTQYF
TGTGCCTGGAGTGGACTAGCGGGGGGGGGCACAGATACGCAGTATTTT
>TRBV7-3|TRBJ2-1|-|-
CASSLTTYNEQFF
TGTGCCAGCAGCTTAACTACCTACAATGAGCAGTTCTTC
>TRBV6-5|TRBJ2-3|TRBD1|-
CASRNDRVRTDTQYF
TGTGCCAGCAGAAACGACAGGGTTCGCACAGATACGCAGTATTTT
>TRBV7-9|TRBJ2-2|TRBD2|-
CASSLSPGLAVPPGELFF
TGTGCCAGCAGCCTAAGTCCGGGACTAGCGGTGCCCCCCGGGGAGCTGTTTTTT
>TRBV5-1|TRBJ1-4|-|-
CASSLTTTNEKLFF
TGCGCCAGCAGCTTGACAACAACTAATGAAAAACTGTTTTTT
>TRBV7-2|TRBJ2-3|TRBD2|-
CASSRRTSGGFTDTQYF
TGTGCCAGCAGCCGCCGGACTAGCGGGGGTTTCACAGATACGCAGTATTTT
>TRBV12-3/TRBV12-4|TRBJ1-2|-|-
CASSLEYRNGYTF
TGTGCCAGCAGTTTAGAATACAGGAATGGCTACACCTTC
>TRBV19|TRBJ2-2|-|-
CASSVSGTNTGELFF
TGTGCCAGTAGTGTCTCAGGTACGAACACCGGGGAGCTGTTTTTT
>TRBV5-1|TRBJ1-1|-|-
CASSHGKNTEAFF
TGCGCCAGCAGCCATGGGAAGAACACTGAAGCTTTCTTT
>TRBV6-6|TRBJ1-3|-|-
CASSALSSGNTIYF
TGTGCCAGCAGTGCACTGAGCTCTGGAAACACCATATATTTT
>TRBV7-2|TRBJ2-1|TRBD1|-
CASSSFGGQGNNEQFF
TGTGCCAGCAGCTCATTCGGGGGACAGGGGAACAATGAGCAGTTCTTC
>TRBV2|TRBJ2-5|-|-
CASSEFQGGVQETQYF
TGTGCCAGCAGTGAGTTCCAGGGAGGTGTCCAAGAGACCCAGTACTTC
>TRBV4-1|TRBJ2-5|TRBD2|-
CASSQDFLAGQETQYF
TGCGCCAGCAGCCAAGATTTTCTAGCGGGGCAAGAGACCCAGTACTTC
>TRBV5-6|TRBJ1-4|-|-
CASSLRQTINEKLFF
TGTGCCAGCAGCTTGAGACAAACCATTAATGAAAAACTGTTTTTT
>TRBV11-2|TRBJ1-2|TRBD1|-
CASSLGIGTGFDGYTF
TGTGCCAGCAGCTTAGGTATTGGGACAGGCTTTGACGGCTACACCTTC
>TRBV3-1/TRBV3-2|TRBJ1-1|-|-
CASSPSRGAMNTEAFF
TGTGCCAGCAGCCCGTCTCGGGGGGCGATGAACACTGAAGCTTTCTTT
>TRBV4-1|TRBJ1-6|-|-
CASSQGLRYRDNSPLHF
TGCGCCAGCAGCCAAGGGTTAAGGTATCGGGATAATTCACCCCTCCACTTT
>TRBV7-9|TRBJ1-1|TRBD1|-
CASSLTRDRGGTEAFF
TGTGCCAGCAGCTTAACCCGGGACAGGGGTGGCACTGAAGCTTTCTTT
>TRBV6-1|TRBJ1-2|-|-
CASSEAVRYGYTF
TGTGCCAGCAGTGAAGCTGTGCGGTATGGCTACACCTTC
>TRBV27|TRBJ1-5|TRBD1|-
CASRGGTANQPQHF
TGTGCCAGCAGGGGAGGGACAGCCAATCAGCCCCAGCATTTT
>TRBV10-3|TRBJ2-5|-|-
CAISDNAVTGETQYF
TGTGCCATCAGTGATAATGCGGTTACGGGAGAGACCCAGTACTTC
>TRBV5-4|TRBJ1-1|-|few
CASSSDSMAFF
TGTGCCAGCAGCTCGGATTCTATGGCTTTCTTT
>TRBV5-6|TRBJ2-5|-|-
CASSSRDHQETQYF
TGTGCCAGCAGCAGCCGGGACCACCAAGAGACCCAGTACTTC
>TRBV6-1|TRBJ2-1|-|-
CASSETGVGGYNEQFF
TGTGCCAGCAGTGAAACGGGAGTCGGTGGTTACAATGAGCAGTTCTTC
>TRBV15|TRBJ1-5|-|-
CATSRDGIRNPQHF
TGTGCCACCAGCAGAGATGGGATTAGGAATCCCCAGCATTTT
>TRBV30|TRBJ2-7|-|-
CAWSVLSGRIEQYF
TGTGCCTGGAGTGTATTATCCGGCCGGATCGAGCAGTACTTC
>TRBV11-2|TRBJ2-7|-|-
CASSLTKGVGSYEQYF
TGTGCCAGCAGCTTAACAAAGGGAGTCGGCTCCTACGAGCAGTACTTC